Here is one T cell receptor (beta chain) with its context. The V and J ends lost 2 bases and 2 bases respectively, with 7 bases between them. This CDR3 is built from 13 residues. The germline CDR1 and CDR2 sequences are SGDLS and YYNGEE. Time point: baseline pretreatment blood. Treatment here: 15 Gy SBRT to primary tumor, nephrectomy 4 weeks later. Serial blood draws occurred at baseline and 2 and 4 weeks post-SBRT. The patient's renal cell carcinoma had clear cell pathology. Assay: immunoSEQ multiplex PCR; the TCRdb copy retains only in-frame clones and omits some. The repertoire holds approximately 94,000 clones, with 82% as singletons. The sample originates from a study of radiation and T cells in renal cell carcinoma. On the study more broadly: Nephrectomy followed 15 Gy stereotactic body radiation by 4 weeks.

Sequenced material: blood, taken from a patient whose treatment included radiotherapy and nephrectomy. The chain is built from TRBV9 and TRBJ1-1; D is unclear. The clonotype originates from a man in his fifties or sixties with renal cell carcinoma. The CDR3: CASSVKANTEAFF. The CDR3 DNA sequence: TGTGCCAGCAGCGTGAAAGCTAACACTGAAGCTTTCTTT.